This TCR beta chain was identified in a study of blood T cell repertoires in COVID-19. Study at large: From T cells, B-cell-depleted T cells, or PBMCs came the material, which was cDNA or gDNA.

The CDR3 contains 12 residues. The J segment lost 6 bases and the V segment lost 8 bases, leaving 5 bases of the junction unmatched. Per germline, CDR1 KGHSY and CDR2 FQNENV. Only in-frame clones appear in the TCRdb table, and some are missing; sequencing was by immunoSEQ multiplex PCR. The data hold 90,000 to 110,000 clones, with 85% observed a single time. This TCR derives from a man between 50 and 59 years old with acute or convalescent COVID-19. The material sequenced was peripheral blood. This chain joins TRBV16 and TRBJ2-7; 9 nucleotides agree with TRBD1. The CDR3: CASGGDRAEQYF. In DNA form, the CDR3 reads TGTGCCAGCGGTGGGGACAGGGCCGAGCAGTACTTC.